This record concerns one TCR beta chain sequence. This entry belongs to a study of blood T cell repertoires in COVID-19. The wider study: T cells, B-cell-depleted T cells, or PBMCs supplied cDNA or gDNA.

V was pared by 2 bases and J by 4 bases, with 9 bases of the junction left unmatched. CDR1 and CDR2 (germline): SGHTA, FQGTGA. CDR3 length: 16 residues. Assay: immunoSEQ multiplex PCR; the TCRdb copy retains only in-frame clones and omits some. The sample records around 63,000 clones, around three quarters being singletons. The TCR originated in a human donor in a cohort sampled during active COVID-19. V usage is TRBV7-3 and J usage is TRBJ2-5; TRBD2 matches at 8 bases. Material: peripheral blood. CDR3 region: CASSLGTGGPGETQYF. CDR3 coding DNA: TGTGCCAGCAGCTTAGGGACGGGAGGGCCGGGAGAGACCCAGTACTTC.